This T cell receptor (beta chain) was profiled in a study of T cells expressing NK-cell markers. As for the study in general: It was sorted CD3+CD56-NKG2C+, CD3+CD56+NKG2C- and CD3+CD56+NKG2C+ T cells that provided the TCR beta repertoires. The sequencing cohort of eight donors included seven HCMV-seropositive individuals and one seronegative individual.

The CDR3 is made up of 11 amino acids. CDR1 is LGHNA and CDR2 is YNFKEQ in the germline V gene. From its re-call of the 5' RACE reads, TCRdb lists each CDR3 protein once, without DNA. The sample table sets out over 150,000 distinct CDR3 sequences. The sample consisted of blood T cells: a sorted CD56 or NKG2C T cell subset, CD4+ or CD8+ T cells, or bulk PBMC T cells (not recorded which). The clonotype comes from a man aged 18-75 years in good health. The chain uses TRBV4-2 and TRBJ1-2; with no DNA, the TCRdb D assignment of TRBD1 cannot be verified. Here the CDR3 reads CASSQSGDYTF.